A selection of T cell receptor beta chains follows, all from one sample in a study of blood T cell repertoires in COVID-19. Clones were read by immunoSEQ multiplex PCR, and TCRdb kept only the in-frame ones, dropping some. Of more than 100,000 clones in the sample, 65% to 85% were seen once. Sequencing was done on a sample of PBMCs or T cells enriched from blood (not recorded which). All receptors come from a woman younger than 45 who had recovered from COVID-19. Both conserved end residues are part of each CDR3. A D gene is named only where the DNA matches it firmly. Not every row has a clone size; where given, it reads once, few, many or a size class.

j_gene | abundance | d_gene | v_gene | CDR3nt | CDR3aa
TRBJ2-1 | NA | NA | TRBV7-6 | TGTGCCAGCAGCTCTCTCCGTGGCTATGAGCAGTTCTTC | CASSSLRGYEQFF
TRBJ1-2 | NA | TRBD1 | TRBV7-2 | TGTGCCAGCAGCCCAATGGGACAGGTGAACTATGGCTACACCTTC | CASSPMGQVNYGYTF
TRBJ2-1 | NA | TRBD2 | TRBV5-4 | TGTGCCAGCACCCCGGCTAGGACTAGCGGGAGTTTACGGCAGTTCTTC | CASTPARTSGSLRQFF
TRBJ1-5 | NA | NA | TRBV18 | TGTGCCAGCTCACCGCAGGGTAAGCCCCAGCATTTT | CASSPQGKPQHF
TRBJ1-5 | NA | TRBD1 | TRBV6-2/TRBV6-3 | TGTGCCAGCAGTTACTTTGACAGGGGGGATCAGCCCCAGCATTTT | CASSYFDRGDQPQHF
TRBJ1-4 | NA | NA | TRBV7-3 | TGTGCCAGCAGCTACTTAAGGGGTTTT | CASSYLRGF
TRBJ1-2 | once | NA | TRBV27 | TGTGCCAGCGGGGGGGGTCATGGCTACACCTTC | CASGGGHGYTF
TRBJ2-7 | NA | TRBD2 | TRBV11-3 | TGTGCCAGCAGCTTGACCCCGGGTGTAGCGGGAGTGATCGAGCAGTACTTC | CASSLTPGVAGVIEQYF
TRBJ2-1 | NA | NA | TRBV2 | TGTGCCAGCAGTGTACAGTTTGTGTACAATGAGCAGTTCTTC | CASSVQFVYNEQFF
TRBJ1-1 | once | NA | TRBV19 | TGTGCCAGTAGTATCGACAGGAGAACTGAAGCTTTCTTT | CASSIDRRTEAFF
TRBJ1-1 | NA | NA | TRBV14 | TGTGCCAGCAGCCAAGTTAGGGGGGGCGGCACTGAAGCTTTCTTT | CASSQVRGGGTEAFF
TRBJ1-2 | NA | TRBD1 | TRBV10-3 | TGTGCCATCAGTGGGGACAGGGATGATGGCTACACCTTC | CAISGDRDDGYTF
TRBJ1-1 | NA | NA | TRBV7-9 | TGTGCCAGCAGCTTAAGGTCAGGAGGGATCCATTACCCGAACACTGAAGCTTTCTTT | CASSLRSGGIHYPNTEAFF
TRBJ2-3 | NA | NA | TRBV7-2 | TGTGCCAGCACGACGGAGAGAGATACGCAGTATTTT | CASTTERDTQYF
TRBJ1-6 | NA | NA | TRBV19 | TGTGCCAGTAGTATTCACGACAGCTTCAATTCACCCCTCCACTTT | CASSIHDSFNSPLHF
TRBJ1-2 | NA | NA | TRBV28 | TGTGCCAGCAGTTTAGTCGGAGGCGTGTTCTATGGCTACACCTTC | CASSLVGGVFYGYTF
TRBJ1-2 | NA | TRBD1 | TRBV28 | TGTGCCAGCAGCTATGGGACAGACTATGGCTACACCTTC | CASSYGTDYGYTF
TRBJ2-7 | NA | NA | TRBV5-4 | TGTGCCAGCAGCTTGGGAGGTCTCGAGCAGTACTTC | CASSLGGLEQYF
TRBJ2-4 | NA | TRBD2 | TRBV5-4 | TGTGCCAGCAGCTTGGGTCTAGCGGGCGGGAACATTCAGTACTTC | CASSLGLAGGNIQYF
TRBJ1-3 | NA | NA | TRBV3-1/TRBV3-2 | TGTGCCAGCAGCTCTCGGTCTAGGGGAGGAAACACCATATATTTT | CASSSRSRGGNTIYF
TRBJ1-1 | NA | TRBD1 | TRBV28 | TGTGCCAGCAGGTCGACAGGGTTTGGAGCTTTCTTT | CASRSTGFGAFF
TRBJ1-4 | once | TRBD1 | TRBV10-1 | TGCGCCAGCAGTAAGGACAGGGGCTCTTTTGGTAATGAAAAACTGTTTTTT | CASSKDRGSFGNEKLFF
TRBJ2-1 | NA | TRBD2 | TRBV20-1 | TGCAGTGCTAGTGAGACTAGCTCTGTCAATGAGCAGTTCTTC | CSASETSSVNEQFF
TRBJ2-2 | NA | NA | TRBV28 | TGTGCCAGCAGTTTCCCGCTAGCTATCGGCGGGGAGCTGTTTTTT | CASSFPLAIGGELFF
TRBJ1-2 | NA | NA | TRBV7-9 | TGTGCCAGCAGCCCTAACGGTGTAAACTATGGCTACACCTTC | CASSPNGVNYGYTF
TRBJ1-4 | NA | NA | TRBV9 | TGTGCCAGCAGCTGGACCCCGGGAGGCGAAAAACTGTTTTTT | CASSWTPGGEKLFF
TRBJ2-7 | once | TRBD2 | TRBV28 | TGTGCCACCCTAGAGGGACCTAGCGGGAGACAGTACTTC | CATLEGPSGRQYF
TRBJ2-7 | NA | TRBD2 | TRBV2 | TGTGCCAGCAGGGGGACTAGCGGGAGGCGGTACGAGCAGTACTTC | CASRGTSGRRYEQYF
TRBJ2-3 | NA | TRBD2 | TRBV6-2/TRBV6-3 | TGTGCCAGCAGTAGGTATAGCGGGAGGGCCACAGATACGCAGTATTTT | CASSRYSGRATDTQYF
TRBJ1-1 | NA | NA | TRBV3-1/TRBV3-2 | TGTGCCAGCAGCCGGTACATTATGAACACTGAAGCTTTCTTT | CASSRYIMNTEAFF
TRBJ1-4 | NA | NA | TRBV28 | TGTGCCAGCAACCAATCCGGGGGTCGTGAAAAACTGTTTTTT | CASNQSGGREKLFF
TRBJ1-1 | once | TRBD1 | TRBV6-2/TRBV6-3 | TGTGCCAGCAGTGCCGCCGGGACAGCGAACACTGAAGCTTTCTTT | CASSAAGTANTEAFF
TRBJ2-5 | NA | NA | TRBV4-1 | TGCGCCAGCAGCCTGGTGGAGGCGGTAACGGAGACCCAGTACTTC | CASSLVEAVTETQYF
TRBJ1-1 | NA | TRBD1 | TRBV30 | TGTGCCTGGGCACCTTGGGGACAGCTCTCCACTGAAGCTTTCTTT | CAWAPWGQLSTEAFF
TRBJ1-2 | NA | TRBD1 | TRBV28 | TGTGCCAGCCGGACCGGGACAGGGATCGGCTACACCTTC | CASRTGTGIGYTF
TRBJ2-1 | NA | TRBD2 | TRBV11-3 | TGTGCCAGCAGCTCCATAGCGGGAGCCTACAATGAGCAGTTCTTC | CASSSIAGAYNEQFF
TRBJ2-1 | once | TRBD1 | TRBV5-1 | TGCGCCAGCAGCTTTCAACAGGGGTCCTACAATGAGCAGTTCTTC | CASSFQQGSYNEQFF
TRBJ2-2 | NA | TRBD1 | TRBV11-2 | TGTGCCAGCAGCCCCGACAGGGGACGGACCGGGGAGCTGTTTTTT | CASSPDRGRTGELFF
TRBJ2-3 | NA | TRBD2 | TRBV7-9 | TGTGCCAGCAGCCCACTAGCGTGGAAAATGGATACGCAGTATTTT | CASSPLAWKMDTQYF
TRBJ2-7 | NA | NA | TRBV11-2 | TGTGCCAGCAGCTTAGTTACAGGGCGCGAGCAGTACTTC | CASSLVTGREQYF
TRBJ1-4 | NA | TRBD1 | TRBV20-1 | TGCAGTGCTAGTGGTCCGGGACAGGGAGTCACTAATGAAAAACTGTTTTTT | CSASGPGQGVTNEKLFF
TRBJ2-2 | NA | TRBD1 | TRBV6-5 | TGTGCCAGCAGTTACGAGGGACAGGTTTACACCGGGGAGCTGTTTTTT | CASSYEGQVYTGELFF
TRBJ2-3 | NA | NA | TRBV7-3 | TGTGCCAGCAGCCCGATCGGACACCTTACAACAGATACGCAGTATTTT | CASSPIGHLTTDTQYF
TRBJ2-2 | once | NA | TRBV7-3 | TGTGCCAGCAGCCCTCGTGGGCGAACGAACACCGGGGAGCTGTTTTTT | CASSPRGRTNTGELFF
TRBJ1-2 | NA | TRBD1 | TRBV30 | TGTGCCTGGAGACAGGGGATGGTTGGCTACACCTTC | CAWRQGMVGYTF